This T cell receptor (beta chain) was identified during a study of vaccination and CD4 T cells after COVID-19. Study as a whole: Post-COVID specimens were obtained a median 101 days after diagnosis (range 35 to 161). Typically, post-vaccine samples were obtained a median about 70 days after dose two, within a range of 14 to 241.

Between the trimmed V and J ends, which lost 4 bases and 9 bases, there was a span of 7 bases. CDR3 length: 11 amino acids. From germline, CDR1 is MGHDK and CDR2 SYGVNS. Notes on the study in general: For convalescent patients, 304 of the 307 vaccine-specific clones analyzed were classified as spike mono-reactive. The median proportion of reactive clones detected only post-vaccination in convalescent patients was 65% to 90%.

The Oncomine TCR Beta short-read assay generated sequence data from the DNA of cultured CD4+ T cells. From the PCR reads, TCRdb called clonotypes with MiXCR, one entry per CDR3 protein. The data show about 26,000 distinct CDR3 sequences, with 50% to 65% seen just once and about 30% held by the top ten. Treatment in this sample: roughly 10-day PBMC culture with coronavirus spike peptide pools or control peptides (ViraFEST assay). About this clonotype itself: Its antigen is still unknown.

This receptor was obtained from a human donor who received a COVID-19 vaccine. V usage is TRBV25-1 and J usage is TRBJ1-3; unclear D gene. Specimen: CD4+ T cells from blood, cultured in vitro, collected before SARS-CoV-2 vaccination. The CDR3 DNA reads TGTGCCAGCAGTGTTAGAGGCACCATATATTTT. Translated: CASSVRGTIYF.